The rows below give T cell receptor beta chains drawn from one sample of a study of cytomegalovirus exposure and HLA in healthy donors. The table came from immunoSEQ multiplex PCR; TCRdb's copy has only in-frame clones and leaves some out. This table has around 150,000 clones, over 70% appearing once. Sequencing was carried out using PBMCs. The receptors originated from a man aged 18 to 30 in good health and CMV-seropositive. Both conserved end residues are part of each CDR3. Fields, in order: J gene, D gene, clone size, V gene, CDR3 protein, CDR3 DNA. The D gene is left open where the match is weak. The size of a clone is reported for some rows only, either as once, few or many, or as a class for expanded clones.

TRBJ1-3 . . TRBV19 CASSITTGVSGNTIYF TGTGCCAGTAGTATAACTACAGGTGTGTCTGGAAACACCATATATTTT
TRBJ2-5 TRBD2 . TRBV15 CATSRELAGRETQYF TGTGCCACCAGCAGAGAACTAGCGGGGCGGGAGACCCAGTACTTC
TRBJ2-6 . . TRBV5-1 CASRLNSGANGLTF TGCGCCAGCAGGCTAAACTCTGGGGCCAACGGCCTGACTTTC
TRBJ1-2 . . TRBV19 CASASTVLAANYGYTF TGTGCCAGTGCCTCCACGGTACTGGCGGCAAACTATGGCTACACCTTC
TRBJ2-7 TRBD1 . TRBV4-2 CASSQGDRDLSYEQYF TGTGCCAGCAGCCAGGGCGACAGGGATCTCTCCTACGAGCAGTACTTC
TRBJ2-1 TRBD2 . TRBV6-5 CASSYSNGGAREQFF TGTGCCAGCAGCTACTCGAACGGGGGGGCCCGGGAGCAGTTCTTC
TRBJ2-7 . . TRBV5-1 CASSVQGSSYEQYF TGCGCCAGCAGCGTTCAGGGAAGCTCCTACGAGCAGTACTTC
TRBJ2-1 TRBD2 . TRBV5-1 CASSSGTSVFNEQFF TGCGCCAGCAGCTCCGGGACTAGCGTCTTCAATGAGCAGTTCTTC
TRBJ2-6 . . TRBV4-3 CASSPQGRGSGANVLTF TGCGCCAGCAGCCCCCAGGGGCGGGGGTCTGGGGCCAACGTCCTGACTTTC
TRBJ2-1 TRBD2 . TRBV5-5 CASSFTGLAGEGEQFF TGTGCCAGCAGCTTCACGGGACTAGCGGGAGAGGGTGAGCAGTTCTTC
TRBJ1-4 . . TRBV7-8 CASSLDSHANEKLFF TGTGCCAGCAGCTTAGACAGCCATGCGAATGAAAAACTGTTTTTT
TRBJ1-1 . . TRBV2 CASTGRVGSTEAFF TGTGCCAGCACCGGGAGGGTAGGCAGCACTGAAGCTTTCTTT
TRBJ1-2 TRBD1 . TRBV5-1 CASSYNSGTGDVYGYTF TGCGCCAGCAGCTATAATAGTGGGACAGGGGACGTCTATGGCTACACCTTC
TRBJ1-5 TRBD1 once TRBV2 CASSGSGTGRNQPQHF TGTGCCAGCAGTGGTTCCGGGACAGGGAGGAATCAGCCCCAGCATTTT
TRBJ2-5 . . TRBV7-3 CASSLELGSRAQYF TGTGCCAGCAGCTTAGAGTTGGGTAGCAGAGCCCAGTACTTC
TRBJ2-2 TRBD1 . TRBV5-5 CASSHRDRGNTGELFF TGTGCCAGCAGCCACCGGGACAGGGGGAACACCGGGGAGCTGTTTTTT
TRBJ2-7 . once TRBV29-1 CSVVAQGGGEQYF TGCAGCGTTGTTGCCCAGGGGGGCGGCGAGCAGTACTTC
TRBJ2-5 . . TRBV5-8 CASSLVSVPKTQYF TGTGCCAGCAGCTTGGTTTCGGTGCCGAAGACCCAGTACTTC
TRBJ2-3 TRBD1 . TRBV5-1 CASSLVQGASTDTQYF TGCGCCAGCAGCTTGGTTCAGGGGGCAAGCACAGATACGCAGTATTTT
TRBJ2-7 TRBD1 . TRBV5-1 CASSLDGQGAREQYF TGCGCCAGCAGCTTGGATGGACAGGGGGCAAGGGAGCAGTACTTC
TRBJ2-7 . . TRBV19 CASRGGTPPYEQYF TGTGCCAGTAGGGGAGGCACTCCCCCTTACGAGCAGTACTTC
TRBJ2-7 . . TRBV15 CATGRDSYEQYF TGTGCCACGGGTCGGGATTCCTACGAGCAGTACTTC
TRBJ1-1 . . TRBV7-9 CASSFQGSTEAFF TGTGCCAGCAGCTTTCAGGGGAGCACTGAAGCTTTCTTT
TRBJ2-7 TRBD2 few TRBV19 CASANRHSRGAYEQYF TGTGCCAGCGCGAACCGGCACTCGCGGGGGGCCTACGAGCAGTACTTC
TRBJ2-1 TRBD2 once TRBV2 CASSDRTSGSYNEQFF TGTGCCAGCAGTGACCGAACTAGCGGGAGCTACAATGAGCAGTTCTTC
TRBJ2-5 . . TRBV2 CASSGVQETQYF TGTGCCAGTTCCGGGGTTCAAGAGACCCAGTACTTC
TRBJ1-4 . . TRBV25-1 CASSEFSDGNEKLFF TGTGCCAGCAGTGAATTCAGCGACGGAAATGAAAAACTGTTTTTT
TRBJ1-1 TRBD1 . TRBV7-3 CASSPTLTGTGEAFF TGTGCCAGCAGCCCCACACTGACAGGGACAGGTGAAGCTTTCTTT